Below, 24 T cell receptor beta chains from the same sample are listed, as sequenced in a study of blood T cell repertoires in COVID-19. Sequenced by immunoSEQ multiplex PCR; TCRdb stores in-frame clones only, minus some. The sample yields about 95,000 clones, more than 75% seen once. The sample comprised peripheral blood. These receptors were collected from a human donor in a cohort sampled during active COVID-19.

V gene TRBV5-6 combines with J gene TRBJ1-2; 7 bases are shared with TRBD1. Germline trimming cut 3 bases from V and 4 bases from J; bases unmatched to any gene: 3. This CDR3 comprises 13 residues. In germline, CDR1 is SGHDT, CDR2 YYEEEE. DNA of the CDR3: TGTGCCAGCAGCTCGACAGGGTCCTATGGCTACACCTTC. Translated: CASSSTGSYGYTF.

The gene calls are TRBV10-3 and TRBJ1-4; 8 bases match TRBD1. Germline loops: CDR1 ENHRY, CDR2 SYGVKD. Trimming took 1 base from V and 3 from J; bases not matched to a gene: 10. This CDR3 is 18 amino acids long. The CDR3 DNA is TGTGCCATCAGTGAGTACCGCCCGGGACAGGCAGCTAATGAAAAACTGTTTTTT. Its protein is CAISEYRPGQAANEKLFF.

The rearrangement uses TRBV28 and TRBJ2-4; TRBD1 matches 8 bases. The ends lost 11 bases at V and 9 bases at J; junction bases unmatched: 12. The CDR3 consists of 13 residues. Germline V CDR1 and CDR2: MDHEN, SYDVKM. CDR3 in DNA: TGTGCCGGAAGGACAGGGATCGGAGGCATTCAGTACTTC. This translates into CAGRTGIGGIQYF.

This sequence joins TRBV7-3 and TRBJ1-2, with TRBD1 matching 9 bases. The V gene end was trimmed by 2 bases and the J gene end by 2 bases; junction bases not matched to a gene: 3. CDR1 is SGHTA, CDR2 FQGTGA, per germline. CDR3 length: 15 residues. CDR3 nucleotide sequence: TGTGCCAGCAGCTTACTTGGGACAGGGAACTATGGCTACACCTTC. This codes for CASSLLGTGNYGYTF.

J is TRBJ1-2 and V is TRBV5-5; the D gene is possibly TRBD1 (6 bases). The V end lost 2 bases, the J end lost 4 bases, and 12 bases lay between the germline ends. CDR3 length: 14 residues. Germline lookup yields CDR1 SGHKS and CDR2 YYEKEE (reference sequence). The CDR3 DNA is TGTGCCAGCAGCTTCGGGGGGCGCGTCTATGGCTACACCTTC. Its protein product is CASSFGGRVYGYTF.

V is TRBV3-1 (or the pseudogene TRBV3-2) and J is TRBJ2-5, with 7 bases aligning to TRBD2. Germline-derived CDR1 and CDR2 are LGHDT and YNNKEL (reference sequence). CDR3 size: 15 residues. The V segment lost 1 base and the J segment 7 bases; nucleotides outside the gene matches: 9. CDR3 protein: CASSQGAAGTGTQYF. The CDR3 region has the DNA TGTGCCAGCAGCCAAGGAGCAGCGGGGACGGGGACCCAGTACTTC.

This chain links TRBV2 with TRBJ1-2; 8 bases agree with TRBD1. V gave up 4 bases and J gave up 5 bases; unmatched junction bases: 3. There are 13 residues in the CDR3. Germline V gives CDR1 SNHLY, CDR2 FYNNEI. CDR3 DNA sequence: TGTGCCAGCAGTGGACAGGGGAGTTATGGCTACACCTTC. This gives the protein CASSGQGSYGYTF.

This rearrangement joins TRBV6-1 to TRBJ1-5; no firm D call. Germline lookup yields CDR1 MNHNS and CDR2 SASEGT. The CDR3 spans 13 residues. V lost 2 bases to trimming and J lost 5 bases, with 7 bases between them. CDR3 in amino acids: CASSETGYQPQHF. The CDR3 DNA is TGTGCCAGCAGTGAAACGGGTTATCAGCCCCAGCATTTT.

CDR3 coding DNA: TGTGCCAGCAGCTTATGGGACAGGGGGAATTCACCCCTCCACTTT. Its protein is CASSLWDRGNSPLHF. The chain recombines TRBV7-8 with TRBJ1-6; 11 positions agree with TRBD1. The V gene's germline CDR1 is SGHVS and CDR2 FQNEAQ. V lost 2 bases and J lost 7; bases outside the gene matches: 1. The CDR3 is 15 residues long.

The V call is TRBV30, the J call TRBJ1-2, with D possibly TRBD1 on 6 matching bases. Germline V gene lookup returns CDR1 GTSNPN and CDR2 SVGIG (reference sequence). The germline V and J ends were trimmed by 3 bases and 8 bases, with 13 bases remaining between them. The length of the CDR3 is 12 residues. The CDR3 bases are TGTGCCTGGAGCTCGGACAGAATCGGCTACACCTTC. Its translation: CAWSSDRIGYTF.

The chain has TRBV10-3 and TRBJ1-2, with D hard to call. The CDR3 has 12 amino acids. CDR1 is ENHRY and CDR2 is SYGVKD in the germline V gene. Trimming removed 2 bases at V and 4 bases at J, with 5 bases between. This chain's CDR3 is CAISEPIYGYTF. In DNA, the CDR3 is TGTGCCATCAGTGAGCCCATCTATGGCTACACCTTC.

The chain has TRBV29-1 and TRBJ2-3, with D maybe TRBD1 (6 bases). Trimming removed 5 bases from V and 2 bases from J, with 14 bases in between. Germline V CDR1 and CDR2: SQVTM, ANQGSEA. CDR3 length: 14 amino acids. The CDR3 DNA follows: TGCAGCGTTCAGGGGACAAGTCCCACAGATACGCAGTATTTT. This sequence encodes CSVQGTSPTDTQYF.

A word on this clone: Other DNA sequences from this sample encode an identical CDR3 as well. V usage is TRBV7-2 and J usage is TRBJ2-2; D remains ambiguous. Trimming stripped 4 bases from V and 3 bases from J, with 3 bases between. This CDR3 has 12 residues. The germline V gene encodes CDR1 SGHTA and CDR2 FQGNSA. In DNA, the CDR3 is TGTGCCAGCAGCTCATACACCGGGGAGCTGTTTTTT. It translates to CASSSYTGELFF.

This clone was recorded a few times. The CDR3 is CASSKRDTTYEQYF. CDR3 bases: TGTGCCAGCAGCAAGAGGGACACCACCTACGAGCAGTACTTC. The rearrangement uses TRBV7-9 and TRBJ2-7; possibly TRBD1 for D (6 bases). Per germline, CDR1 SEHNR and CDR2 FQNEAQ (reference sequence). The CDR3 is 14 amino acids. Trimming took off 5 bases at V and 2 bases at J, with 13 bases between the two ends.

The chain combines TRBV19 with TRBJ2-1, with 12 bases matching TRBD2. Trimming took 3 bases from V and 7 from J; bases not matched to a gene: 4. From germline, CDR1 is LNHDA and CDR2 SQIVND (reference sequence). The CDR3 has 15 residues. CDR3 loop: CASSIGLAGHNEQFF. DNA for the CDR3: TGTGCCAGTAGTATCGGACTAGCGGGGCATAATGAGCAGTTCTTC.

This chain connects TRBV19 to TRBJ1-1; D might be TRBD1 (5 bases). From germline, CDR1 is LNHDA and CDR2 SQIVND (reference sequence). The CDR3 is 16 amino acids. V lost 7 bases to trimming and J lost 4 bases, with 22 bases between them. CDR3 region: CASNGGFSGEGTEAFF. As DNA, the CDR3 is TGTGCCAGTAACGGGGGATTCAGCGGGGAGGGCACTGAAGCTTTCTTT.

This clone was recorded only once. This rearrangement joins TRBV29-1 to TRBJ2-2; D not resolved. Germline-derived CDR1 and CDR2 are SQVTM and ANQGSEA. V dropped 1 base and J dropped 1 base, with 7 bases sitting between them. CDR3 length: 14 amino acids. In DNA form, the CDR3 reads TGCAGCGTTGAAGGGGCAGGGAACACCGGGGAGCTGTTTTTT. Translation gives CSVEGAGNTGELFF.

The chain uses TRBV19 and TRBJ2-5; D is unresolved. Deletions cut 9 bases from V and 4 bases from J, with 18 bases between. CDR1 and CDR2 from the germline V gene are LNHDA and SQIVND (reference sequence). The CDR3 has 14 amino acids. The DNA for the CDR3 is TGTGCCAGAAGACATAAAGACATTACAGAGACCCAGTACTTC. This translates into CARRHKDITETQYF.

CDR3 protein: CASSTSGTVYGYTF. CDR3 in DNA: TGTGCCAGCAGTACCTCCGGGACAGTATATGGCTACACCTTC. V is TRBV27 and J is TRBJ1-2; 7 nucleotides match TRBD1. Germline V gene lookup returns CDR1 MNHEY and CDR2 SMNVEV (reference sequence). CDR3 length: 14 residues. The J segment lost 5 bases and the V segment lost 5 bases, leaving 8 bases of the junction unmatched.

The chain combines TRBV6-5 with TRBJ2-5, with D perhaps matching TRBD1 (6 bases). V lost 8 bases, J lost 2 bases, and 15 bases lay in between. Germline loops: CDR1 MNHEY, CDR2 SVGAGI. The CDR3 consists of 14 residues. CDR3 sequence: CASQEQGWQETQYF. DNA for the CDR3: TGTGCCAGCCAAGAACAGGGTTGGCAAGAGACCCAGTACTTC.

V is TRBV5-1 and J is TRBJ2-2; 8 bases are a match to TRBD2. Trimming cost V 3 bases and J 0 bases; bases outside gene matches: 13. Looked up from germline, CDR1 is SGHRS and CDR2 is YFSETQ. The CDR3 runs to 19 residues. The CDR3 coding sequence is TGCGCCAGCAGCTGGGCCGGGGTAGCGGGGCCCGCGAACACCGGGGAGCTGTTTTTT. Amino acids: CASSWAGVAGPANTGELFF. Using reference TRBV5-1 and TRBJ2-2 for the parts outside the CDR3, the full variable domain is KAGVTQTPRYLIKTRGQQVTLSCSPISGHRSVSWYQQTPGQGLQFLFEYFSETQRNKGNFPGRFSGRQFSNSRSEMNVSTLELGDSALYLCASSWAGVAGPANTGELFFGEGSRLTVL.

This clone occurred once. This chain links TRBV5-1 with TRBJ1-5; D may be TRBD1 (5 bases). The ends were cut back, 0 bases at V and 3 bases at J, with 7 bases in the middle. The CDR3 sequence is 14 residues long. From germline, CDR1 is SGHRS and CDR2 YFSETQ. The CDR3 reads CASSLGGHNQPQHF. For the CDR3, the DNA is TGCGCCAGCAGCTTGGGTGGACACAATCAGCCCCAGCATTTT.

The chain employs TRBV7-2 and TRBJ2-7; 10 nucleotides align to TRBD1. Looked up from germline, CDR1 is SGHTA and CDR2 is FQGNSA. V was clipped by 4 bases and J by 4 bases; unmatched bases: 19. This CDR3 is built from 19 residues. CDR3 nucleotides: TGTGCCAGCAGCTCTGGTCCGGGACAGGGGACGCCCCCCCGTTACGAGCAGTACTTC. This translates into CASSSGPGQGTPPRYEQYF.

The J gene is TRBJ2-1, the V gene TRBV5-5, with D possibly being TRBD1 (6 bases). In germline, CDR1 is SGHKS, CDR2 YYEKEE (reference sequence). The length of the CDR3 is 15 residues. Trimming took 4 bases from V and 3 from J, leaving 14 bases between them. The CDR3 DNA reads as TGTGCCAGCAGCCAACAGGGATTATACTACAATGAGCAGTTCTTC. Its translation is CASSQQGLYYNEQFF.